The subject of this entry is one TCR beta chain. CDR1 is SGHRS, CDR2 YFSETQ, per germline. Trimming cost V 4 bases and J 2 bases, with 7 bases left between them. The CDR3 is 13 amino acids. This sample is part of a study of Ad26.COV2.S vaccination and SARS-CoV-2 variants. This table comes from immunoSEQ multiplex PCR, and its TCRdb copy is limited to in-frame clones, with some not included. The sample lists over 400,000 clones; about 92% were seen once. As to treatment: 15 to 20 received Ad26.COV2.S at low or high dose, single or two shots; 5 received placebo; per-sample allocation not given. Collection of the samples took place on day 63 after the first injection of vaccine or placebo. The individual, an adult aged 18-55 years, was a donor in Boston.

The chain couples TRBV5-1 to TRBJ2-1; tentative D call: TRBD2 (6 bases). The sequencing here drew on peripheral blood, taken in a trial of Ad26.COV2.S vaccine versus placebo. This clonotype was obtained from a person aged 18 to 65 who received the Ad26.COV2.S COVID-19 vaccine or a placebo. This chain's CDR3 is CASSAGPYNEQFF. The CDR3 DNA reads TGCGCCAGCAGCGCGGGACCCTACAATGAGCAGTTCTTC.